This is a list of T cell receptor beta chains from one sample in a study of OX40 agonist ivuxolimab in advanced cancers. The table came from immunoSEQ multiplex PCR; TCRdb's copy has only in-frame clones and leaves some out. Of about 60,000 clones in the sample, approximately 91% were seen once. Source: CD4+ or CD8+ T cells sorted from blood, taken in a trial of the OX40 agonist ivuxolimab. These receptors were obtained from an adult with an advanced solid tumor such as melanoma, head and neck, liver or kidney cancer. Each CDR3 is given with its conserved first and last residue. Fields, in order: CDR3 protein, CDR3 DNA, D gene, J gene, V gene, CDR3 length, clone size. D genes are given only for firm matches. Only part of the rows carry a size: once, few, many, or a class if the clone is expanded.

CDR3: CASSAPTDHGVF
DNA: TGTGCCAGCAGTGCCCCGACAGATCATGGGGTTTTT
D: -
J: TRBJ1-5
V: TRBV6-1
length: 12
size: few

CDR3: CASSPDRVNTEAFF
DNA: TGTGCCAGCTCACCAGACAGGGTGAACACTGAAGCTTTCTTT
D: TRBD1
J: TRBJ1-1
V: TRBV18
length: 14
size: -

CDR3: CASSYTWGSDTQYF
DNA: TGTGCCAGCAGCTATACTTGGGGGTCAGATACGCAGTATTTT
D: -
J: TRBJ2-3
V: TRBV11-3
length: 14
size: -

CDR3: CASSFGTSDSPYEQYF
DNA: TGTGCCAGCAGCTTCGGGACTAGCGATTCTCCCTACGAGCAGTACTTC
D: TRBD2
J: TRBJ2-7
V: TRBV11-1
length: 16
size: -

CDR3: CASSRTALDTQYF
DNA: TGTGCCAGCAGTCGTACGGCATTAGATACGCAGTATTTT
D: -
J: TRBJ2-3
V: TRBV11-3
length: 13
size: -

CDR3: CATSRVGVQETQYF
DNA: TGTGCCACCAGCAGAGTTGGGGTTCAAGAGACCCAGTACTTC
D: -
J: TRBJ2-5
V: TRBV15
length: 14
size: -

CDR3: CASSTDRFGGELFF
DNA: TGTGCCAGCAGCACCGACAGATTTGGGGGGGAGCTGTTTTTT
D: -
J: TRBJ2-2
V: TRBV11-2
length: 14
size: -

CDR3: CASSPGRAARGEQFF
DNA: TGCGCCAGCAGCCCGGGGCGGGCGGCCCGTGGTGAGCAGTTCTTC
D: -
J: TRBJ2-1
V: TRBV5-1
length: 15
size: -

CDR3: CASSSGLAGSYNEQFF
DNA: TGTGCCAGCAGCTCCGGCCTAGCGGGCTCCTACAATGAGCAGTTCTTC
D: TRBD2
J: TRBJ2-1
V: TRBV7-3
length: 16
size: -

CDR3: CASSQEGGNFYEQYF
DNA: TGTGCCAGCAGCCAAGAGGGGGGGAATTTCTACGAGCAGTACTTC
D: TRBD2
J: TRBJ2-7
V: TRBV4-2
length: 15
size: once

CDR3: CASSPLSGGYYEQYF
DNA: TGTGCCAGCAGCCCCCTTTCGGGAGGGTACTACGAGCAGTACTTC
D: TRBD2
J: TRBJ2-7
V: TRBV11-2
length: 15
size: -

CDR3: CASSQRLGPYNEQFF
DNA: TGTGCCAGCAGCCAGCGACTAGGCCCATACAATGAGCAGTTCTTC
D: -
J: TRBJ2-1
V: TRBV7-8
length: 15
size: -

CDR3: CASSKVPLESGSSYTGELFF
DNA: TGTGCCAGCAGCAAAGTTCCGCTCGAGAGCGGGAGTAGTTACACCGGGGAGCTGTTTTTT
D: -
J: TRBJ2-2
V: TRBV21-1
length: 20
size: -

CDR3: CASSQRDGYGYTF
DNA: TGTGCCAGCAGCCAGAGGGATGGCTATGGCTACACCTTC
D: -
J: TRBJ1-2
V: TRBV11-2
length: 13
size: few

CDR3: CASSDPATRDCTGELFF
DNA: TGTGCCAGCAGTGACCCAGCGACGAGGGATTGCACCGGGGAGCTGTTTTTT
D: -
J: TRBJ2-2
V: TRBV6-4
length: 17
size: -

CDR3: CATETGLGFGYGYTF
DNA: TGTGCCACCGAGACAGGGCTCGGTTTCGGCTATGGCTACACCTTC
D: TRBD1
J: TRBJ1-2
V: TRBV28
length: 15
size: -

CDR3: CASSGAETQYF
DNA: TGTGCCAGCAGTGGAGCAGAGACCCAGTACTTC
D: -
J: TRBJ2-5
V: TRBV2
length: 11
size: -

CDR3: CASSPLGVEQYF
DNA: TGTGCCAGCAGCCCTCTGGGGGTCGAGCAGTACTTC
D: -
J: TRBJ2-7
V: TRBV7-2
length: 12
size: -

CDR3: CASSFMGAIYF
DNA: TGTGCCAGCAGTTTTATGGGCGCCATATATTTT
D: -
J: TRBJ1-3
V: TRBV6-1
length: 11
size: -

CDR3: CASGTGGRTGELFF
DNA: TGTGCCAGCGGGACAGGGGGCAGAACCGGGGAGCTGTTTTTT
D: TRBD1
J: TRBJ2-2
V: TRBV19
length: 14
size: few

CDR3: CASSRLGREKLFF
DNA: TGTGCCAGCAGTAGGTTAGGACGGGAAAAACTGTTTTTT
D: -
J: TRBJ1-4
V: TRBV28
length: 13
size: -

CDR3: CASSLGLGGGYTF
DNA: TGTGCCAGCAGTTTAGGACTTGGGGGTGGCTACACCTTC
D: -
J: TRBJ1-2
V: TRBV28
length: 13
size: -

CDR3: CASSWGGRVETQYF
DNA: TGCGCCAGCAGCTGGGGCGGGAGGGTCGAGACCCAGTACTTC
D: TRBD2
J: TRBJ2-5
V: TRBV5-1
length: 14
size: -

CDR3: CASSPAGAAKNIQYF
DNA: TGCGCCAGCAGCCCGGCCGGGGCGGCCAAAAACATTCAGTACTTC
D: -
J: TRBJ2-4
V: TRBV5-1
length: 15
size: -

CDR3: CASSGSGRAVETQYF
DNA: TGCGCCAGCAGCGGAAGCGGGAGGGCCGTGGAGACCCAGTACTTC
D: TRBD2
J: TRBJ2-5
V: TRBV5-1
length: 15
size: -

CDR3: CASSEALTSSGNTIYF
DNA: TGTGCCAGCAGTGAAGCGCTAACGAGTTCTGGAAACACCATATATTTT
D: -
J: TRBJ1-3
V: TRBV6-1
length: 16
size: -

CDR3: CASSEDHYGGSTDTQYF
DNA: TGTGCCAGCAGTGAAGATCATTACGGCGGTAGCACAGATACGCAGTATTTT
D: -
J: TRBJ2-3
V: TRBV6-1
length: 17
size: -

CDR3: CASSLDRSNEQFF
DNA: TGTGCCAGCAGCTTGGACAGGAGCAATGAGCAGTTCTTC
D: -
J: TRBJ2-1
V: TRBV5-4
length: 13
size: once

CDR3: CASSRAYEQYF
DNA: TGTGCCAGCAGCCGAGCCTACGAGCAGTACTTC
D: -
J: TRBJ2-7
V: TRBV14
length: 11
size: -

CDR3: CASSLESGEQFF
DNA: TGTGCCAGCAGCTTGGAATCAGGCGAGCAGTTCTTC
D: -
J: TRBJ2-1
V: TRBV5-4
length: 12
size: -

CDR3: CASSSVGTGVDEQYF
DNA: TGTGCCAGCAGCTCCGTCGGGACAGGGGTGGACGAGCAGTACTTC
D: TRBD1
J: TRBJ2-7
V: TRBV5-6
length: 15
size: -

CDR3: CASTAWFLRGTEIYEQYF
DNA: TGTGCCAGCACCGCTTGGTTTCTTCGCGGGACCGAAATCTACGAGCAGTACTTC
D: -
J: TRBJ2-7
V: TRBV5-6
length: 18
size: -

CDR3: CASSDMGQGELFF
DNA: TGTGCCAGCAGTGATATGGGGCAGGGGGAGCTGTTTTTT
D: -
J: TRBJ2-2
V: TRBV25-1
length: 13
size: -

CDR3: CASSVGPQLNTEAFF
DNA: TGTGCCAGCAGCGTAGGCCCCCAACTGAACACTGAAGCTTTCTTT
D: -
J: TRBJ1-1
V: TRBV9
length: 15
size: -

CDR3: CASSHRDRGTDTQYF
DNA: TGTGCCAGCTCACACCGGGACAGGGGCACAGATACGCAGTATTTT
D: TRBD1
J: TRBJ2-3
V: TRBV18
length: 15
size: -

CDR3: CASSLVGGFDTEAFF
DNA: TGTGCCAGCAGTTTAGTTGGAGGATTCGACACTGAAGCTTTCTTT
D: -
J: TRBJ1-1
V: TRBV27
length: 15
size: -

CDR3: CASSSPGRVTNEKLFF
DNA: TGTGCCAGCAGCTCCCCGGGCCGAGTAACTAATGAAAAACTGTTTTTT
D: -
J: TRBJ1-4
V: TRBV28
length: 16
size: -

CDR3: CASSLYTGGGDTQYF
DNA: TGTGCCAGCAGCTTGTACACAGGGGGCGGTGATACGCAGTATTTT
D: TRBD1
J: TRBJ2-3
V: TRBV5-6
length: 15
size: -

CDR3: CASSLAAAVGETQYF
DNA: TGTGCCAGCAGCTTAGCAGCCGCCGTGGGAGAGACCCAGTACTTC
D: -
J: TRBJ2-5
V: TRBV7-8
length: 15
size: -

CDR3: CASSLAGGENEQFF
DNA: TGTGCCAGCAGCTTAGCAGGAGGGGAAAATGAGCAGTTCTTC
D: -
J: TRBJ2-1
V: TRBV5-5
length: 14
size: -

CDR3: CATSRVQDVGNQQFF
DNA: TGTGCCACCAGCAGAGTACAGGATGTCGGAAACCAGCAGTTCTTC
D: -
J: TRBJ2-1
V: TRBV15
length: 15
size: -

CDR3: CASSIGQNTEAFF
DNA: TGTGCCAGCAGCATAGGACAGAACACTGAAGCTTTCTTT
D: -
J: TRBJ1-1
V: TRBV7-8
length: 13
size: -

CDR3: CASSLERLDEQYF
DNA: TGTGCCAGCAGCTTAGAACGGCTTGACGAGCAGTACTTC
D: -
J: TRBJ2-7
V: TRBV11-2
length: 13
size: -

CDR3: CASSFEAADTGELFF
DNA: TGTGCCAGCAGCTTTGAGGCGGCAGACACCGGGGAGCTGTTTTTT
D: -
J: TRBJ2-2
V: TRBV7-3
length: 15
size: -

CDR3: CASSSGRYEQYF
DNA: TGTGCCAGCAGTAGCGGCCGGTACGAGCAGTACTTC
D: -
J: TRBJ2-7
V: TRBV2
length: 12
size: few

CDR3: CASRTVPSGSDRGELFF
DNA: TGTGCCAGCAGGACGGTTCCTAGCGGGAGCGACCGAGGGGAGCTGTTTTTT
D: TRBD2
J: TRBJ2-2
V: TRBV2
length: 17
size: -

CDR3: CASSVTGTNSPLHF
DNA: TGTGCCAGCAGCGTGACAGGGACCAATTCACCCCTCCACTTT
D: TRBD1
J: TRBJ1-6
V: TRBV6-5
length: 14
size: -

CDR3: CASSDRREQYF
DNA: TGTGCCAGCAGTGATAGGAGGGAGCAGTACTTC
D: -
J: TRBJ2-7
V: TRBV6-1
length: 11
size: -

CDR3: CASSSPVVAGVVSSYNEQFF
DNA: TGTGCCAGCAGCAGCCCCGTGGTAGCGGGAGTGGTTAGCTCCTACAATGAGCAGTTCTTC
D: TRBD2
J: TRBJ2-1
V: TRBV27
length: 20
size: -

CDR3: CASSNTDRGGGANVLTF
DNA: TGTGCCAGCAGCAACACGGACAGGGGAGGTGGGGCCAACGTCCTGACTTTC
D: TRBD1
J: TRBJ2-6
V: TRBV7-9
length: 17
size: -

CDR3: CASSPGTPSYEQYF
DNA: TGTGCCAGCAGTCCCGGGACCCCCAGCTACGAGCAGTACTTC
D: -
J: TRBJ2-7
V: TRBV2
length: 14
size: -

CDR3: CSGCQGTSVSEQFF
DNA: TGCAGCGGGTGCCAAGGGACTAGCGTCAGTGAGCAGTTCTTC
D: TRBD2
J: TRBJ2-1
V: TRBV29-1
length: 14
size: few

CDR3: CASSIRPGRTDTQYF
DNA: TGTGCCAGTAGTATTCGACCCGGGCGCACAGATACGCAGTATTTT
D: -
J: TRBJ2-3
V: TRBV19
length: 15
size: -

CDR3: CASSGGQSLYNEQFF
DNA: TGTGCCAGCAGCGGGGGACAGTCACTCTACAATGAGCAGTTCTTC
D: -
J: TRBJ2-1
V: TRBV6-4
length: 15
size: -

CDR3: CASSLGGTGVTGELFF
DNA: TGTGCCAGCAGCCTAGGAGGGACAGGAGTCACCGGGGAGCTGTTTTTT
D: TRBD1
J: TRBJ2-2
V: TRBV14
length: 16
size: -

CDR3: CASSSPPAKNIQYF
DNA: TGTGCCAGCAGTTCCCCCCCGGCCAAAAACATTCAGTACTTC
D: -
J: TRBJ2-4
V: TRBV28
length: 14
size: -

CDR3: CASSVGIVGGRSYEQYF
DNA: TGTGCCAGCAGCGTAGGGATAGTGGGAGGCCGATCCTACGAGCAGTACTTC
D: -
J: TRBJ2-7
V: TRBV9
length: 17
size: -

CDR3: CASSPPSLRQNYEQYF
DNA: TGTGCCAGCTCACCACCGTCTCTACGTCAGAATTACGAGCAGTACTTC
D: -
J: TRBJ2-7
V: TRBV18
length: 16
size: -

CDR3: CASSVVPGRGKSEAFF
DNA: TGTGCCAGCAGCGTAGTTCCAGGGAGGGGAAAGTCGGAAGCTTTCTTT
D: -
J: TRBJ1-1
V: TRBV9
length: 16
size: -